The 8 T cell receptor beta chains below all came from one sample that was sequenced in a study of neurological immune-mediated disorders. As to time point: longitudinal time-point 2. TCRdb reanalysed the 5' RACE reads using MiXCR and keeps one entry per CDR3 protein. The table includes more than 55,000 distinct CDR3 sequences, roughly 9.8% detected once. Sample: PBMCs. Source of these receptors: a man aged 25 to 45 in good health.

This clonotype was counted many times. The rearrangement joins TRBV6-4 to TRBJ2-3; D perhaps matches TRBD2 (6 bases). Trimming shortened V by 2 bases and J by 0 bases, and 9 bases separated the two germline ends. The CDR3 totals 15 residues. Germline V gives CDR1 MRHNA, CDR2 SNTAGT. DNA for the CDR3: TGTGCCAGCAGTGACGGCAGCGGGAGCACAGATACGCAGTATTTT. This codes for CASSDGSGSTDTQYF.

This clonotype has only a few counts. A much larger clone lies one base from this, so it may be a read error. The J gene is TRBJ2-5, the V gene TRBV10-3; 10 nucleotides line up with TRBD1. This CDR3 is 14 amino acids long. In germline, CDR1 is ENHRY, CDR2 SYGVKD. The CDR3 DNA follows: TGTGCCATCAGTGGCGACAGGGGGCAAGAGACCCGGTACTTC. Translating it yields CAISGDRGQETRYF.

V is TRBV27 and J is TRBJ1-2; D is ambiguous. The CDR3 loop spans 15 amino acids. Deletions cut 3 bases from V and 2 bases from J, with 13 bases between. Germline CDR1 and CDR2: MNHEY and SMNVEV (reference sequence). CDR3 region: CASSFYPTENYGYTF. CDR3 in DNA: TGTGCCAGCAGTTTTTACCCCACCGAAAACTATGGCTACACCTTC.

This clonotype has ten or more counts. The chain joins TRBV7-8 to TRBJ2-3; the match to TRBD2 covers 13 bases. The junction had 6 bases not matched to a gene; V was cut back by 0 bases and J by 0 bases. The CDR3 runs to 19 residues. The germline V gene encodes CDR1 SGHVS and CDR2 FQNEAQ. The CDR3 region is CASSLAGLAGLPSTDTQYF. The DNA for the CDR3 is TGTGCCAGCAGCTTAGCGGGACTAGCGGGGCTCCCTAGCACAGATACGCAGTATTTT.

This clonotype was counted many times. This CDR3 reads CASSTGWATEQYF. The CDR3 coding sequence is TGTGCCAGCAGCACAGGATGGGCAACCGAGCAGTACTTC. This sequence joins TRBV11-2 and TRBJ2-7; possible D gene TRBD1, 5 bases. The CDR3 spans 13 residues. CDR1 SGHAT and CDR2 FQNNGV come from the germline V gene. With 5 bases removed from V and 6 bases from J, the gap between germline ends came to 14 bases.

The sample holds many counts of this clonotype. V usage is TRBV9 and J usage is TRBJ2-7; D not resolved. Trimming left V 0 bases short and J 5 bases short, with 12 bases between. Germline values: CDR1 SGDLS, CDR2 YYNGEE. This CDR3 is 14 amino acids long. The CDR3, as DNA: TGTGCCAGCAGCGTAGAAGGCTCAGGAGACGAGCAGTACTTC. It codes for CASSVEGSGDEQYF.

This clonotype was picked up many times. The rearrangement joins TRBV20-1 to TRBJ2-4; 8 bases fit TRBD1. V lost 6 bases, J lost 2 bases, and 12 bases stayed unmatched. This CDR3 has 16 residues. CDR1 is DFQATT, CDR2 SNEGSKA, per germline (reference sequence). The CDR3 reads CSAKLGQGASKNIQYF. DNA for the CDR3: TGCAGTGCAAAACTGGGGCAGGGGGCATCCAAAAACATTCAGTACTTC.

This clonotype has a count of ten or more. CDR3 sequence reads: CASSAGQGRDTQYF. The CDR3 DNA reads TGCGCCAGCAGCGCGGGACAGGGGAGGGATACGCAGTATTTT. The chain is built from TRBV5-1 and TRBJ2-3; 10 bases map to TRBD1. Unmatched junction bases numbered 5, after V lost 4 bases and J lost 6 bases. The CDR3 spans 14 residues. Germline V gene lookup returns CDR1 SGHRS and CDR2 YFSETQ.